Below, 14 T cell receptor beta chains from the same sample are listed, as sequenced in a study of beta chain features in type 1 diabetes. The entirety of the isolated RNA underwent reverse transcription, so expressed TCRB transcripts were sequenced. Repertoires were generated with immunoSEQ multiplex PCR, while TCRdb's copy carries only in-frame clones and drops some. The table includes under 500,000 clones, about 32% detected once. The specimen sequenced was naive CD4+ T cells from blood. These receptors originate from a man between 18 and 29 years old in good health.

The chain carries TRBV18 and TRBJ1-4; 12 bases fit TRBD1. The V gene end was trimmed by 6 bases and the J gene end by 5 bases; junction bases not matched to a gene: 10. The CDR3 is 17 amino acids. Germline V lookup: CDR1 KGHSH, CDR2 LQKENI. CDR3 region: CASSPGQGAPGNEKLFF. The CDR3 region has the DNA TGTGCCAGCTCCCCGGGACAGGGGGCCCCAGGCAATGAAAAACTGTTTTTT.

The rearrangement links TRBV6-6 to TRBJ2-7, with unresolved D. Trimming cost V 6 bases and J 3 bases, with 9 bases left between them. CDR3 size: 12 residues. CDR1 is MNHNY and CDR2 is SVGAGI in the germline V gene (reference sequence). The DNA for the CDR3 is TGTGCCAGCAGCCAGGACGGCTACGAGCAGTACTTC. Amino acids: CASSQDGYEQYF.

This clone turned up a few times. This chain connects TRBV29-1 to TRBJ2-1; 14 bases are a match to TRBD2. V dropped 4 bases and J dropped 0; count of bases not matched to a gene: 8. CDR1 is SQVTM and CDR2 is ANQGSEA in the germline V gene. The CDR3 is made up of 18 amino acids. CDR3 loop: CSVGDGTSGSGSYNEQFF. The CDR3 DNA reads as TGCAGCGTTGGAGACGGGACTAGCGGGAGTGGCTCCTACAATGAGCAGTTCTTC.

In the case of this clone: Other DNA sequences in the sample encode the same CDR3. The chain links TRBV6-6 to TRBJ2-5; 8 bases align to TRBD2. The CDR3 covers 14 residues. The germline V gene has CDR1 MNHNY and CDR2 SVGAGI (reference sequence). V shed 6 bases and J 2 bases; nucleotides not matched to a gene: 5. CDR3 sequence (DNA): TGTGCCAGCAGCTACGGCGGGGGGCAAGAGACCCAGTACTTC. Translated, it gives CASSYGGGQETQYF.

This clone was seen only once. Written as DNA, the CDR3 is TGCAGCGGGGTACAGGGGTCAGATACGCAGTATTTT. Protein product: CSGVQGSDTQYF. V and J are TRBV29-1 and TRBJ2-3; the match to TRBD1 covers 7 bases. Germline values: CDR1 SQVTM, CDR2 ANQGSEA. Losses at the gene ends were 7 bases for V and 4 bases for J; bases not matched to a gene: 5. This CDR3 spans 12 amino acids.

The V call is TRBV16, the J call TRBJ1-2, with no clear D. Trimming cost V 6 bases and J 4 bases, with 15 bases left between them. Germline V gives CDR1 KGHSY, CDR2 FQNENV. This CDR3 is built from 14 residues. CDR3 nucleotide sequence: TGTGCCAGCAGACGAGGTGGAGGAGCCTATGGCTACACCTTC. Translating it yields CASRRGGGAYGYTF.

With regard to this clone: This sample includes further DNA sequences coding for the same CDR3. The chain has TRBV5-6 and TRBJ2-5; a weak D match, TRBD2 (7 bases). The germline gives CDR1 SGHDT, CDR2 YYEEEE. The ends were cut back, 1 base at V and 4 bases at J, with 11 bases in the middle. This CDR3 contains 14 residues. CDR3 protein: CASSLRGAGETQYF. CDR3 DNA sequence: TGTGCCAGCAGCTTGCGGGGGGCTGGAGAGACCCAGTACTTC.

As regards this clone: Additional DNA sequences in this sample encode the identical CDR3. This chain joins TRBV4-3 and TRBJ2-3; 7 nucleotides agree with TRBD1. The germline V gene has CDR1 LGHNA and CDR2 YSLEER. The CDR3 is 15 amino acids. The V gene end was trimmed by 1 base and the J gene end by 3 bases; junction bases not matched to a gene: 4. CDR3: CASSQVPGGTDTQYF. The CDR3 DNA reads TGCGCCAGCAGCCAAGTGCCAGGGGGAACAGATACGCAGTATTTT.

The V gene is TRBV21-1, the J gene TRBJ2-1. TRBV21-1 is a pseudogene locus. There are 13 residues in the CDR3. The CDR3 DNA reads TGTGCCAGCGGCCAAACGGAAGGGGACGAGCAGTTCTTC. Translation gives CASGQTEGDEQFF.

This clone was picked up a small number of times. The chain has TRBV5-1 and TRBJ2-1; D is perhaps TRBD1 (5 bases). The V gene lost 0 bases and the J gene lost 4 bases, with 11 bases spanning the gap. Germline lookup yields CDR1 SGHRS and CDR2 YFSETQ. The CDR3 spans 15 residues. The CDR3 here is CASSLETASYNEQFF. DNA of the CDR3: TGCGCCAGCAGCTTGGAGACAGCCTCATACAATGAGCAGTTCTTC. The full variable domain, completed using reference TRBV5-1 and TRBJ2-1, is KAGVTQTPRYLIKTRGQQVTLSCSPISGHRSVSWYQQTPGQGLQFLFEYFSETQRNKGNFPGRFSGRQFSNSRSEMNVSTLELGDSALYLCASSLETASYNEQFFGPGTRLTVL.

This clone appeared a few times. The chain links TRBV29-1 to TRBJ2-7; D gene uncertain. Trimming stripped 7 bases from V and 2 bases from J, with 12 bases between. Germline assignment: CDR1 SQVTM and CDR2 ANQGSEA. CDR3 length: 12 amino acids. CDR3 sequence: CSGQTEPYEQYF. The DNA for the CDR3 is TGCAGCGGCCAGACCGAACCCTACGAGCAGTACTTC.

This clone was counted a few times. The genes are TRBV29-1 and TRBJ1-1; D is possibly TRBD1 (5 bases). Germline CDR1 and CDR2: SQVTM and ANQGSEA. Trimming removed 6 bases at V and 3 bases at J, with 17 bases between. CDR3 length equals 14 residues. The CDR3 sequence: CSVLGLRAYTEAFF. The CDR3 DNA reads TGCAGCGTCCTGGGGCTAAGGGCTTACACTGAAGCTTTCTTT.

The CDR3, as DNA: TGTGCCAGCTCCCTCGAGGGGGCAAGCTATGGCTACACCTTC. Protein sequence: CASSLEGASYGYTF. V gene TRBV18 combines with J gene TRBJ1-2; 7 nucleotides line up with TRBD1. Germline V gives CDR1 KGHSH, CDR2 LQKENI. V lost 6 bases to trimming and J lost 4 bases; unmatched junction nucleotides: 8. This CDR3 comprises 14 residues.

The J gene is TRBJ2-7, the V gene TRBV25-1; no clear D. Germline CDR1 is MGHDK and CDR2 is SYGVNS. Between the trimmed V and J ends, which lost 4 bases and 3 bases, there was a span of 13 bases. The CDR3 is made up of 14 amino acids. CDR3 residues: CASSVREPYYEQYF. The DNA of the CDR3 is TGTGCCAGCAGTGTTAGGGAACCCTACTACGAGCAGTACTTC.